One and the same sample provided the 24 T cell receptor beta chains below, sequenced in a study of cytomegalovirus exposure and HLA in healthy donors. PCR employed 60 Vbeta and 13 Jbeta primers. Sequenced by immunoSEQ multiplex PCR; TCRdb stores in-frame clones only, minus some. The data hold 73,000 or so clones, with 73% observed a single time. Sequences were obtained from PBMCs. All receptors come from a middle-aged woman in good health and CMV-seropositive.

This clone was found once. J is TRBJ1-1 and V is TRBV15; TRBD1 matches 7 bases. Germline V gene sequence: CDR1 LNHNV, CDR2 YYDKDF (reference sequence). The CDR3 consists of 14 residues. J lost 5 bases, V lost 0 bases, and 3 bases had no gene match. DNA for the CDR3: TGTGCCACCAGCAGAGACACAGGGGTGACTGAAGCTTTCTTT. This sequence encodes CATSRDTGVTEAFF.

The chain recombines TRBV6-6 with TRBJ1-2; weak D call: TRBD1 (5 bases). The CDR3 has 15 amino acids. The V end lost 10 bases, the J end lost 6 bases, and 24 bases lay between the germline ends. Germline V gene sequence: CDR1 MNHNY, CDR2 SVGAGI (reference sequence). The CDR3 here is CATQTGVVVGDGYTF. In DNA, the CDR3 is TGTGCCACCCAAACGGGGGTTGTGGTAGGAGATGGCTACACCTTC.

This sequence joins TRBV4-2 and TRBJ2-1; 9 bases align to TRBD2. J was trimmed by 6 bases and V by 1 base; bases with no gene match: 4. Germline V CDR1 and CDR2: LGHNA, YNFKEQ. The CDR3 is 15 residues long. CDR3 in amino acids: CASSQVASGVNEQFF. CDR3 sequence (DNA): TGTGCCAGCAGCCAAGTGGCTAGCGGGGTCAATGAGCAGTTCTTC.

The CDR3 region has the DNA TGCAGCGTTGCGGTTACTAGCACAGATACGCAGTATTTT. It codes for CSVAVTSTDTQYF. The chain carries TRBV29-1 and TRBJ2-3; no reliable D call. The germline gives CDR1 SQVTM, CDR2 ANQGSEA. The CDR3 is 13 residues long. The V and J ends lost 4 bases and 0 bases respectively, with 8 bases between them.

The rearrangement joins TRBV20-1 to TRBJ2-5; D is ambiguous. With 4 bases removed from V and 5 bases from J, the gap between germline ends came to 8 bases. The germline V gene has CDR1 DFQATT and CDR2 SNEGSKA (reference sequence). This CDR3 is built from 11 residues. CDR3 region: CSATTQETQYF. The CDR3 nucleotides read TGCAGTGCTACCACCCAGGAGACCCAGTACTTC.

J is TRBJ2-2 and V is TRBV29-1; the match to TRBD1 covers 8 bases. The CDR3 extends over 16 amino acids. Germline loops: CDR1 SQVTM, CDR2 ANQGSEA. The J segment lost 6 bases and the V segment lost 0 bases, leaving 9 bases of the junction unmatched. As DNA, the CDR3 is TGCAGCGTTGAAGAGGTGTCCGAGACAGGGGCCGGGGAGCTGTTTTTT. This gives the protein CSVEEVSETGAGELFF.

This clone has a handful of counts. The gene calls are TRBV30 and TRBJ1-6, with a possible D match to TRBD1 (5 bases). This CDR3 has 13 amino acids. Between the trimmed V and J ends, which lost 7 bases and 6 bases, there was a span of 13 bases. Germline CDR1 GTSNPN, CDR2 SVGIG (reference sequence). This chain's CDR3 is CAFSGEVNSPLHF. The CDR3 nucleotides are TGTGCCTTCTCGGGGGAGGTTAATTCACCCCTCCACTTT.

V and J are TRBV19 and TRBJ1-1; 7 positions agree with TRBD1. J lost 6 bases, V lost 4 bases, and 14 bases had no gene match. From germline, CDR1 is LNHDA and CDR2 SQIVND (reference sequence). This CDR3 spans 16 amino acids. The chain's CDR3 is CASSRTGVREDAEAFF. The CDR3 DNA reads as TGTGCCAGTAGTAGAACAGGGGTGCGAGAGGACGCTGAAGCTTTCTTT.

The V and J genes are TRBV5-1 and TRBJ2-3, with D possibly matching TRBD2 (6 bases). In germline, CDR1 is SGHRS, CDR2 YFSETQ. The V gene lost 2 bases and the J gene lost 0 bases, with 10 bases spanning the gap. CDR3 size: 15 residues. In DNA form, the CDR3 reads TGCGCCAGCAGCTTAACGGGGACTAGCACAGATACGCAGTATTTT. Amino acids: CASSLTGTSTDTQYF.

This chain connects TRBV10-2 to TRBJ2-1; D is possibly TRBD2 (6 bases). The CDR3 has 13 amino acids. Germline-derived CDR1 and CDR2 are WSHSY and SAAADI. Trimming took off 9 bases at V and 5 bases at J, with 14 bases between the two ends. CDR3 residues: CASVRGVDNEQFF. The CDR3 nucleotides are TGCGCCAGTGTTCGCGGGGTTGACAATGAGCAGTTCTTC.

The rearrangement links TRBV28 to TRBJ1-1; 9 nucleotides align to TRBD1. Germline V gives CDR1 MDHEN, CDR2 SYDVKM. The CDR3 sequence is 13 residues long. Unmatched junction bases numbered 4, after V lost 4 bases and J lost 7 bases. The CDR3 sequence: CASSSKGQGEAFF. The CDR3 nucleotides read TGTGCCAGCAGTTCAAAGGGACAGGGTGAAGCTTTCTTT.

This clone has a single count. The J gene is TRBJ2-7, the V gene TRBV28; weak D call: TRBD2 (5 bases). Germline V lookup: CDR1 MDHEN, CDR2 SYDVKM. The V gene lost 8 bases and the J gene lost 2 bases, with 16 bases spanning the gap. The CDR3 is 14 residues long. CDR3 sequence reads: CASPADYPPYEQYF. The CDR3 bases are TGTGCCAGCCCCGCCGACTACCCACCCTACGAGCAGTACTTC.

This clone was detected only a few times. The V gene is TRBV27, the J gene TRBJ2-3; TRBD2 matches 11 bases. V dropped 6 bases and J dropped 3; count of bases not matched to a gene: 5. This CDR3 is 15 amino acids long. CDR1 and CDR2 from the germline V gene are MNHEY and SMNVEV (reference sequence). CDR3 loop: CASRSSGGTTDTQYF. The CDR3 region has the DNA TGTGCCAGCAGGTCTAGCGGGGGGACGACAGATACGCAGTATTTT.

The chain couples TRBV19 to TRBJ2-3; 9 bases map to TRBD2. Germline-derived CDR1 and CDR2 are LNHDA and SQIVND (reference sequence). J gave up 9 bases and V 5 bases, and 27 bases lay outside the gene matches. The CDR3 is 20 residues long. The CDR3 DNA is TGTGCCAGTAGTCCACACATGGTGGGCGGGAGGGCCTTCCTTGGGGTCACGCAGTATTTT. Protein product: CASSPHMVGGRAFLGVTQYF.

This rearrangement joins TRBV5-1 to TRBJ2-1, with 10 bases identical to TRBD2. Trimming at V came to 4 bases and at J to 4 bases, leaving 5 bases not matched to a gene. This CDR3 contains 15 residues. Germline V gene data show CDR1 as SGHRS and CDR2 as YFSETQ. DNA of the CDR3: TGCGCCAGCAGCCCCGGGACTAGCGTTTACAATGAGCAGTTCTTC. It is translated as CASSPGTSVYNEQFF.

The chain couples TRBV5-6 to TRBJ1-1; 11 bases match TRBD1. Trimming removed 1 base from V and 13 bases from J; junction bases left unmatched: 15. The CDR3 extends over 16 amino acids. The V gene's germline CDR1 is SGHDT and CDR2 YYEEEE. The CDR3 reads CASSLFGTGGNIEVFF. CDR3 DNA: TGTGCCAGCAGCTTGTTCGGGACAGGGGGTAACATTGAGGTTTTCTTT.

The rearrangement uses TRBV7-6 and TRBJ2-3, with 15 nucleotides matching TRBD2. This CDR3 has 18 amino acids. With 5 bases clipped from V and 8 bases from J, the junction kept 14 bases outside the gene matches. CDR1 and CDR2 (germline): SGHVS, FNYEAQ. Written as DNA, the CDR3 is TGTGCCAGCAGCGTTACCGGGACTAGCGGGGGGCAGGCTGGTACGCAGTATTTT. This codes for CASSVTGTSGGQAGTQYF. Based on the CDR3 plus reference TRBV7-6 and TRBJ2-3, the full variable domain is GAGVSQSPRYKVTKRGQDVALRCDPISGHVSLYWYRQALGQGPEFLTYFNYEAQQDKSGLPNDRFSAERPEGSISTLTIQRTEQRDSAMYRCASSVTGTSGGQAGTQYFGPGTRLTVL.

CDR3 loop: CASRRLAGAYEQYF. CDR3 in DNA: TGTGCCAGCAGGAGACTAGCGGGAGCGTACGAGCAGTACTTC. This chain joins TRBV28 and TRBJ2-7, with 12 bases lining up with TRBD2. V lost 6 bases, J lost 4 bases, and 4 bases stayed unmatched. The length of the CDR3 is 14 residues. Germline V gene data show CDR1 as MDHEN and CDR2 as SYDVKM.

The rearrangement joins TRBV6-1 to TRBJ1-5; 7 bases are shared with TRBD1. This CDR3 is built from 14 residues. V gave up 4 bases and J gave up 7 bases; unmatched junction bases: 7. From germline, CDR1 is MNHNS and CDR2 SASEGT. The CDR3 sequence is CASSGTGAVQPQHF. The CDR3 DNA follows: TGTGCCAGCAGTGGCACAGGGGCAGTGCAGCCCCAGCATTTT.

This clone was observed a single time. The V gene is TRBV27, the J gene TRBJ1-4, with 7 bases lining up with TRBD1. Germline V gives CDR1 MNHEY, CDR2 SMNVEV (reference sequence). V shed 5 bases, J shed 6 bases, and the junction held 9 bases outside the gene matches. CDR3 length: 15 amino acids. The CDR3 here is CASSPGDSSYEKLFF. The CDR3 DNA sequence: TGTGCCAGCAGTCCCGGGGACAGTAGCTATGAAAAACTGTTTTTT.

V gene TRBV5-8 combines with J gene TRBJ1-2; TRBD1 aligns across 8 bases. The CDR3 extends over 15 amino acids. Trimming cost V 0 bases and J 7 bases; bases outside gene matches: 8. Germline lookup yields CDR1 SGHTS and CDR2 YDEGEE. CDR3 amino acids: CASSLEGRGQFGYTF. CDR3 nucleotide sequence: TGTGCCAGCAGCTTGGAGGGCAGGGGGCAGTTTGGCTACACCTTC.

The chain has TRBV5-4 and TRBJ1-1; tentative D call: TRBD1 (5 bases). The CDR3 loop spans 13 amino acids. The ends were cut back, 8 bases at V and 1 base at J, with 12 bases in the middle. The germline V gene has CDR1 SGHNT and CDR2 YYREEE (reference sequence). CDR3 loop: CASKQVQNTEAFF. CDR3 nucleotide sequence: TGTGCCAGTAAACAGGTTCAGAACACTGAAGCTTTCTTT.

The chain is built from TRBV6-5 and TRBJ1-6, with D uncertain. Trimming removed 5 bases at V and 0 bases at J, with 8 bases between. This CDR3 has 15 amino acids. Germline V gene lookup returns CDR1 MNHEY and CDR2 SVGAGI. Written as DNA, the CDR3 is TGTGCCAGCAGTCCTTTTTACTCCTATAATTCACCCCTCCACTTT. It translates to CASSPFYSYNSPLHF.

V and J are TRBV6-5 and TRBJ2-7; tentatively, D is TRBD2 (6 bases). The CDR3 contains 16 residues. The V end was cut by 0 bases, the J end by 9 bases, with 21 bases between. Per germline, CDR1 MNHEY and CDR2 SVGAGI. For the CDR3, the DNA is TGTGCCAGCAGTTACTCTTCGTCGTTAGGACTATTTGGGCAGTACTTC. It encodes CASSYSSSLGLFGQYF.